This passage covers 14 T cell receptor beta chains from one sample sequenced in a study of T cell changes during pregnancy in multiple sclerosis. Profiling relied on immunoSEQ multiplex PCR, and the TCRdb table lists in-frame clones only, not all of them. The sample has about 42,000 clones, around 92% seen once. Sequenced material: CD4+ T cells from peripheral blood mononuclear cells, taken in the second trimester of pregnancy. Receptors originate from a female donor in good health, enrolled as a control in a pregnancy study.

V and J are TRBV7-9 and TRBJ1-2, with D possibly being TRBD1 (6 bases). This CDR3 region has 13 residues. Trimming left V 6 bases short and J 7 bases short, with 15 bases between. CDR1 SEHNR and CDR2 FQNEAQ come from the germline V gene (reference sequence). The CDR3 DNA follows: TGTGCCAGCAGTTTTACCGAGGACAGTGGCTACACCTTC. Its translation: CASSFTEDSGYTF.

CDR3 nucleotide sequence: TGTGCCAGCAGCTTCAGGGAGGGTGAGCAGTTCTTC. This codes for CASSFREGEQFF. V and J are TRBV7-3 and TRBJ2-1; 7 nucleotides match TRBD2. J gave up 9 bases and V 3 bases, and 2 bases lay outside the gene matches. Germline values: CDR1 SGHTA, CDR2 FQGTGA. The CDR3 spans 12 residues.

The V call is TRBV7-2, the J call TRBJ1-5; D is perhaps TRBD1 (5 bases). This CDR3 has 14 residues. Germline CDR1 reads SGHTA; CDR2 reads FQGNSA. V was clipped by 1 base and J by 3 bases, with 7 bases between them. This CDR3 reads CASSLGQNNQPQHF. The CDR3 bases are TGTGCCAGCAGCTTAGGACAGAACAATCAGCCCCAGCATTTT.

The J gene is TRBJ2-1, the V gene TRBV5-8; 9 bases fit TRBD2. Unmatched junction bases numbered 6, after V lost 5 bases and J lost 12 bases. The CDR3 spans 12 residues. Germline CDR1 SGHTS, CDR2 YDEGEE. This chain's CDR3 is CASSAGGRGQFF. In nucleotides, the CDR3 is TGTGCCAGCAGTGCAGGCGGGAGGGGGCAGTTCTTC.

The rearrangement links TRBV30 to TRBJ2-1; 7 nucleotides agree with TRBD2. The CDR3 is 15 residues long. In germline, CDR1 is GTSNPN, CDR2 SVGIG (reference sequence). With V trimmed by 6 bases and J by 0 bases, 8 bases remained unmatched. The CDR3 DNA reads TGTGCCTGCTCGGGACTACCGAGCTCCTACAATGAGCAGTTCTTC. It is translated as CACSGLPSSYNEQFF.

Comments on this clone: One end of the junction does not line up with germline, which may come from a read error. CDR3 in amino acids: CASSPTGAEETQYF. The CDR3 DNA reads TGTGCTAGCAGTCCCACAGGGGCGGAAGAGACCCAGTACTTC. This sequence joins TRBV7-7 and TRBJ2-5; 7 bases fit TRBD1. The length of the CDR3 is 14 residues. Germline values: CDR1 SSHAT, CDR2 FNYEAQ (reference sequence).

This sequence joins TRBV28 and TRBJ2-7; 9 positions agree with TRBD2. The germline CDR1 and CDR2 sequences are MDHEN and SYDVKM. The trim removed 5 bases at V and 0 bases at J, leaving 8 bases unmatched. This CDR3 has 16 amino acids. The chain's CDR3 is CASSPPEAGGSYEQYF. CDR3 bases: TGTGCCAGCAGTCCCCCCGAAGCGGGAGGCTCCTACGAGCAGTACTTC. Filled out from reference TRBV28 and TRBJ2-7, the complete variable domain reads DVKVTQSSRYLVKRTGEKVFLECVQDMDHENMFWYRQDPGLGLRLIYFSYDVKMKEKGDIPEGYSVSREKKERFSLILESASTNQTSMYLCASSPPEAGGSYEQYFGPGTRLTVT.

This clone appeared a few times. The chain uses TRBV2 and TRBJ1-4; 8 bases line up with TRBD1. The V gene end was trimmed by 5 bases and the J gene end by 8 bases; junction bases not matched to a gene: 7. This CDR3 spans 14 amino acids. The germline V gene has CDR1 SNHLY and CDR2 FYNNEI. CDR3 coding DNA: TGTGCCAGCAGTCGACAGGGGCAGGGAGAAAAACTGTTTTTT. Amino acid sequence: CASSRQGQGEKLFF.

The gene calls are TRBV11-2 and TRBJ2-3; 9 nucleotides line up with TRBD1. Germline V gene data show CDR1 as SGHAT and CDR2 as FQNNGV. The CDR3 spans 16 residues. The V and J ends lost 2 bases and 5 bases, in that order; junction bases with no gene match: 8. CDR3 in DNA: TGTGCCAGCAGCTTAAGACAGGGGGACTTAAGAGATACGCAGTATTTT. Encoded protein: CASSLRQGDLRDTQYF.

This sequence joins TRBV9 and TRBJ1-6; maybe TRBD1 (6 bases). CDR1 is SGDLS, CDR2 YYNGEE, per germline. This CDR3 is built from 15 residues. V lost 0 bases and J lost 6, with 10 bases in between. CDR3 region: CASSVGGTTNSPLHF. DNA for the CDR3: TGTGCCAGCAGCGTAGGAGGGACAACTAATTCACCCCTCCACTTT.

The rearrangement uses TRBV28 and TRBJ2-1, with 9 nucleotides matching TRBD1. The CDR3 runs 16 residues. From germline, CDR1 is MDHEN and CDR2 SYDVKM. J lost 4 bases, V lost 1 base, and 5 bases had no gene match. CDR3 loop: CASSLLGQGGYNEQFF. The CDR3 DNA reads TGTGCCAGCAGTTTATTGGGACAGGGAGGGTACAATGAGCAGTTCTTC.

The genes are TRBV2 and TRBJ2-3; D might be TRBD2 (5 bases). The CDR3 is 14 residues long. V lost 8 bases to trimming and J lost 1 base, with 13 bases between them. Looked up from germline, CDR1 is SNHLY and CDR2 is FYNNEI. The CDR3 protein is CASAIAGRTDTQYF. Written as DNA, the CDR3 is TGTGCCAGCGCCATCGCGGGCCGCACAGATACGCAGTATTTT. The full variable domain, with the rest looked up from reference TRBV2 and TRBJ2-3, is EPEVTQTPSHQVTQMGQEVILRCVPISNHLYFYWYRQILGQKVEFLVSFYNNEISEKSEIFDDQFSVERPDGSNFTLKIRSTKLEDSAMYFCASAIAGRTDTQYFGPGTRLTVL.

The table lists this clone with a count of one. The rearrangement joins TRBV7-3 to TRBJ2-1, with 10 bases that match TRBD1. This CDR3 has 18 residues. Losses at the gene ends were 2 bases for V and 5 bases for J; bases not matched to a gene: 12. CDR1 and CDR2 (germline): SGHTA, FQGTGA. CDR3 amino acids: CASSLGGGDRGHDNEQFF. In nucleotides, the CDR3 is TGTGCCAGCAGCTTAGGAGGGGGGGACAGGGGACACGACAATGAGCAGTTCTTC. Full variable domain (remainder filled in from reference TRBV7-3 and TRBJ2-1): GAGVSQTPSNKVTEKGKYVELRCDPISGHTALYWYRQSLGQGPEFLIYFQGTGAADDSGLPNDRFFAVRPEGSVSTLKIQRTERGDSAVYLCASSLGGGDRGHDNEQFFGPGTRLTVL.

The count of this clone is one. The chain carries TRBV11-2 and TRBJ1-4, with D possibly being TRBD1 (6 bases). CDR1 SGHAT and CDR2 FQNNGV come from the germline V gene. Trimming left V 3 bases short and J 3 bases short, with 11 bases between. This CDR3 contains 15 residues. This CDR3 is CASSFLGQSNEKLFF. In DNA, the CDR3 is TGTGCCAGCAGCTTCCTAGGACAGTCTAATGAAAAACTGTTTTTT. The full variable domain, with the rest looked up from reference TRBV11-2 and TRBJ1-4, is EAGVAQSPRYKIIEKRQSVAFWCNPISGHATLYWYQQILGQGPKLLIQFQNNGVVDDSQLPKDRFSAERLKGVDSTLKIQPAKLEDSAVYLCASSFLGQSNEKLFFGSGTQLSVL.